These 22 T cell receptor beta chains originate from one sample sequenced in a study of cytomegalovirus exposure and HLA in healthy donors. With 60 Vbeta and 13 Jbeta primers, the PCR was carried out. The data were produced by immunoSEQ multiplex PCR, yet TCRdb's version contains in-frame clones alone and is incomplete. The sample contains fewer than 110,000 clones, about 81% of which appear only once. What was sequenced was PBMCs. The receptors come from a man aged 45 to 65 in good health and CMV-seronegative.

V is TRBV30 and J is TRBJ2-1; 8 nucleotides line up with TRBD2. The germline V gene encodes CDR1 GTSNPN and CDR2 SVGIG (reference sequence). The length of the CDR3 is 15 residues. With 4 bases clipped from V and 2 bases from J, the junction kept 7 bases outside the gene matches. This chain's CDR3 is CAWKLPGGPYNEQFF. In DNA form, the CDR3 reads TGTGCCTGGAAACTTCCGGGAGGGCCCTACAATGAGCAGTTCTTC.

The V call is TRBV27, the J call TRBJ2-7; D possibly corresponds to TRBD1 (6 bases). The V and J ends lost 6 bases and 0 bases respectively, with 9 bases between them. CDR1 is MNHEY and CDR2 is SMNVEV in the germline V gene (reference sequence). The CDR3 has 13 residues. The DNA of the CDR3 is TGTGCCAGCAGGGGGGCGGTCTCCTACGAGCAGTACTTC. Translation gives CASRGAVSYEQYF.

V gene TRBV6-1 combines with J gene TRBJ2-2, with TRBD2 matching over 11 bases. The CDR3 is 15 amino acids. Trimming cost V 0 bases and J 6 bases; bases outside gene matches: 0. Per the germline V gene, CDR1 is MNHNS and CDR2 is SASEGT. CDR3 in DNA: TGTGCCAGCAGTGAAGCTAGCGGGGGGGCCGGGGAGCTGTTTTTT. Translating it yields CASSEASGGAGELFF.

This clone was seen a few times. This chain uses TRBV7-2 with TRBJ1-4; D gene uncertain. The germline V and J ends were trimmed by 5 bases and 6 bases, with 13 bases remaining between them. CDR1 is SGHTA and CDR2 is FQGNSA in the germline V gene. CDR3 size: 14 residues. CDR3 nucleotide sequence: TGTGCCAGCAGCCTTACGTGGGAGGATGAAAAACTGTTTTTT. Its protein product is CASSLTWEDEKLFF.

This chain connects TRBV5-6 to TRBJ2-1, with TRBD2 matching 13 bases. The V segment lost 0 bases and the J segment 8 bases; nucleotides outside the gene matches: 5. Germline V gene lookup returns CDR1 SGHDT and CDR2 YYEEEE. CDR3 length: 16 residues. The CDR3 sequence is CASSLVGTSGVDEQFF. Here the CDR3 DNA reads TGTGCCAGCAGCTTGGTAGGGACTAGCGGGGTAGATGAGCAGTTCTTC.

V usage is TRBV7-8 and J usage is TRBJ2-3; no clear D gene. Deletions cut 3 bases from V and 4 bases from J, with 5 bases between. The CDR3 length is 12 residues. The germline V gene has CDR1 SGHVS and CDR2 FQNEAQ. CDR3 bases: TGTGCCAGCAGCTTTAGCTCAGATACGCAGTATTTT. Its translation is CASSFSSDTQYF.

This chain links TRBV2 with TRBJ1-5, with D hard to call. Germline CDR1 is SNHLY and CDR2 is FYNNEI. The ends were cut back, 5 bases at V and 7 bases at J, with 12 bases in the middle. This CDR3 contains 13 residues. The CDR3 reads CASSPLSRQPQHF. The CDR3 bases are TGTGCCAGCAGTCCTCTCTCGAGGCAGCCCCAGCATTTT.

The J gene is TRBJ1-5, the V gene TRBV29-1; D possibly corresponds to TRBD1 (5 bases). The ends were cut back, 6 bases at V and 4 bases at J, with 13 bases in the middle. The CDR3 has 13 amino acids. CDR1 and CDR2 from the germline V gene are SQVTM and ANQGSEA. CDR3 in amino acids: CSVAGWDNQPQHF. The CDR3 coding sequence is TGCAGCGTCGCAGGGTGGGATAATCAGCCCCAGCATTTT.

The V gene is TRBV7-2, the J gene TRBJ1-6; no clear D gene. Per germline, CDR1 SGHTA and CDR2 FQGNSA. V was pared by 5 bases and J by 7 bases, with 6 bases between. The CDR3 totals 12 residues. The chain's CDR3 is CASSRRNSPLHF. The CDR3 DNA follows: TGTGCCAGCAGCCGGAGGAATTCACCCCTCCACTTT.

The CDR3 DNA follows: TGTGCCAGTAGTATTAACTCACTGAGGGATGGCTACACCTTC. Protein product: CASSINSLRDGYTF. The chain uses TRBV19 and TRBJ1-2, with unresolved D. CDR1 is LNHDA and CDR2 is SQIVND in the germline V gene (reference sequence). The CDR3 extends over 14 amino acids. V lost 3 bases and J lost 6, with 14 bases in between. The full variable domain, with the rest looked up from reference TRBV19 and TRBJ1-2, is DGGITQSPKYLFRKEGQNVTLSCEQNLNHDAMYWYRQDPGQGLRLIYYSQIVNDFQKGDIAEGYSVSREKKESFPLTVTSAQKNPTAFYLCASSINSLRDGYTFGSGTRLTVV.

The chain links TRBV28 to TRBJ1-1; 7 positions match TRBD1. J lost 8 bases, V lost 6 bases, and 9 bases had no gene match. CDR1 and CDR2 (germline): MDHEN, SYDVKM. CDR3 length: 13 amino acids. This CDR3 reads CASRMNRGREAFF. The DNA for the CDR3 is TGTGCCAGCAGGATGAACAGGGGCAGGGAAGCTTTCTTT.

The chain couples TRBV4-3 to TRBJ1-2; possible D gene TRBD1, 5 bases. Trimming left V 0 bases short and J 0 bases short, with 5 bases between. Germline V lookup: CDR1 LGHNA, CDR2 YSLEER. The CDR3 is 14 amino acids. CDR3 sequence: CASSQDRANYGYTF. CDR3 in DNA: TGCGCCAGCAGCCAAGACAGGGCTAACTATGGCTACACCTTC.

V and J are TRBV5-1 and TRBJ1-2, with TRBD1 matching over 7 bases. In germline, CDR1 is SGHRS, CDR2 YFSETQ. The CDR3 consists of 15 residues. J was trimmed by 5 bases and V by 4 bases; bases with no gene match: 11. In DNA form, the CDR3 reads TGCGCCAGCAGCAACACAGGGGCGCGGGCTTATGGCTACACCTTC. The encoded protein is CASSNTGARAYGYTF.

V and J are TRBV6-1 and TRBJ2-6; no firm D call. The V end lost 10 bases, the J end lost 2 bases, and 9 bases lay between the germline ends. CDR1 and CDR2 (germline): MNHNS, SASEGT. This CDR3 contains 13 residues. The CDR3 DNA reads TGTGCCACCCTTCCTACTGGGGCCAACGTCCTGACTTTC. Encoded protein: CATLPTGANVLTF.

The chain recombines TRBV7-2 with TRBJ2-7, with D possibly matching TRBD2 (6 bases). The CDR3 is made up of 17 amino acids. Germline CDR1 SGHTA, CDR2 FQGNSA. V lost 5 bases, J lost 7 bases, and 27 bases lay in between. CDR3 in DNA: TGTGCCAGCAGCCCCGGGGCGGGGAGGCAAGGGATGGGGGAGCAGTACTTC. Translated: CASSPGAGRQGMGEQYF.

V gene TRBV5-6 combines with J gene TRBJ1-1; the D gene is possibly TRBD1 (6 bases). CDR1 and CDR2 from the germline V gene are SGHDT and YYEEEE. The V end was cut by 4 bases, the J end by 1 base, with 8 bases between. This CDR3 is 13 amino acids long. Here the CDR3 DNA reads TGTGCCAGCAGCCGGGACAAGAACACTGAAGCTTTCTTT. Translated: CASSRDKNTEAFF. The full variable domain, rest sourced from reference TRBV5-6 and TRBJ1-1, is DAGVTQSPTHLIKTRGQQVTLRCSPKSGHDTVSWYQQALGQGPQFIFQYYEEEERQRGNFPDRFSGHQFPNYSSELNVNALLLGDSALYLCASSRDKNTEAFFGQGTRLTVV.

The V and J genes are TRBV5-4 and TRBJ2-1; 9 bases match TRBD1. The CDR3 is 15 residues long. V was pared by 7 bases and J by 5 bases, with 10 bases of the junction left unmatched. Germline assignment: CDR1 SGHNT and CDR2 YYREEE (reference sequence). The CDR3 sequence is CASAQDRGDNNEQFF. Written as DNA, the CDR3 is TGTGCCAGCGCTCAGGACAGGGGCGACAACAATGAGCAGTTCTTC.

The chain joins TRBV18 to TRBJ2-7; D is perhaps TRBD2 (6 bases). TRBJ2-5 matches the DNA end more closely, so the J call is doubtful. CDR1 is KGHSH and CDR2 is LQKENI in the germline V gene. This CDR3 is built from 15 residues. The CDR3 DNA sequence: TGTGCCAGCTCACCACCTAGCGGCTCCCAAGAGACCCAGTACTTC. The encoded protein is CASSPPSGSQETQYF.

V gene TRBV5-4 combines with J gene TRBJ2-1; the D is unclear. Trimming took off 0 bases at V and 10 bases at J, with 14 bases between the two ends. The germline CDR1 and CDR2 sequences are SGHNT and YYREEE (reference sequence). This CDR3 has 14 residues. This CDR3 reads CASSLVGAPKEQFF. In nucleotides, the CDR3 is TGTGCCAGCAGCTTGGTGGGCGCCCCAAAGGAGCAGTTCTTC.

The CDR3 loop reads CASIREGASRGQFF. CDR3 DNA: TGTGCCAGCATTAGGGAGGGAGCCAGTAGAGGGCAGTTCTTC. V gene TRBV2 combines with J gene TRBJ2-1; 7 bases agree with TRBD2. The CDR3 loop spans 14 amino acids. The V and J ends lost 7 bases and 12 bases, in that order; junction bases with no gene match: 15. Germline V gene data show CDR1 as SNHLY and CDR2 as FYNNEI.

The chain employs TRBV11-3 and TRBJ2-7, with 11 bases that match TRBD1. The CDR3 runs 14 residues. Germline V gives CDR1 SGHNT, CDR2 YENEEA. The V gene end was trimmed by 5 bases and the J gene end by 4 bases; junction bases not matched to a gene: 4. CDR3 in DNA: TGTGCCAGCAGCCCCGGGACAGGGGGATACGAGCAGTACTTC. This sequence encodes CASSPGTGGYEQYF.

This clone was seen a few times. V gene TRBV10-2 combines with J gene TRBJ1-1; 10 nucleotides align to TRBD1. This CDR3 region has 13 residues. V was pared by 8 bases and J by 5 bases, with 5 bases of the junction left unmatched. Germline CDR1 and CDR2: WSHSY and SAAADI. CDR3 nucleotides: TGCGCCAGCCGGGACAGGGGAAGGACTGAAGCTTTCTTT. Translating it yields CASRDRGRTEAFF.